These T cell receptor beta chains were read from a single sample in a study of CD8 T cells in Susac syndrome. A single record per CDR3 protein comes from TCRdb applying MiXCR to the immunoSEQ multiplex PCR reads. Seen here are roughly 110,000 distinct CDR3 sequences, around 90% observed once, and the top ten hold over 0.1%. Material for sequencing was CD8+ T cells from PBMCs. The receptor set was obtained from a human donor in good health. CDR3s include the opening cysteine and the closing phenylalanine or tryptophan. D genes are given only for firm matches. The listing skips clone size in some rows; elsewhere it reads once, few, many or a size class.

d_call: .; j_call: TRBJ2-5; clone_size: .; v_call: TRBV2; cdr3_aa: CASSERGSGPQETQYF; cdr3_nt: TGTGCCAGCAGTGAGCGAGGTAGCGGTCCCCAAGAGACCCAGTACTTC
d_call: .; j_call: TRBJ1-2; clone_size: once; v_call: TRBV29-1; cdr3_aa: CSVKDRDRGYTF; cdr3_nt: TGCAGCGTAAAAGACAGAGACAGGGGCTACACCTTC
d_call: .; j_call: TRBJ2-5; clone_size: once; v_call: TRBV6-2/TRBV6-3; cdr3_aa: CASSYPRKRQGRRGNVETQYF; cdr3_nt: TGTGCCAGCAGTTACCCCCGAAAACGACAGGGCCGGAGGGGTAACGTGGAGACCCAGTACTTC
d_call: .; j_call: TRBJ2-1; clone_size: .; v_call: TRBV9; cdr3_aa: CASSVRTNEQFF; cdr3_nt: TGTGCCAGCAGCGTGCGAACCAATGAGCAGTTCTTC
d_call: .; j_call: TRBJ2-4; clone_size: .; v_call: TRBV28; cdr3_aa: CASTLTEAKNIQYF; cdr3_nt: TGTGCCAGCACCCTGACAGAAGCCAAAAACATTCAGTACTTC
d_call: .; j_call: TRBJ1-1; clone_size: .; v_call: TRBV21-1; cdr3_aa: CASIDVTGGEPTEAFF; cdr3_nt: TGTGCCAGCATCGACGTTACAGGGGGCGAACCCACTGAAGCTTTCTTT
d_call: .; j_call: TRBJ2-1; clone_size: .; v_call: TRBV4-2; cdr3_aa: CASSPTDVPAEQFF; cdr3_nt: TGTGCCAGCAGCCCGACGGACGTTCCGGCTGAGCAGTTCTTC
d_call: .; j_call: TRBJ2-3; clone_size: few; v_call: TRBV19; cdr3_aa: CASSAFTDTQYF; cdr3_nt: TGTGCCAGTAGTGCATTCACAGATACGCAGTATTTT
d_call: .; j_call: TRBJ2-7; clone_size: .; v_call: TRBV4-3; cdr3_aa: CAFYEQYF; cdr3_nt: TGCGCCTTCTACGAGCAGTACTTC
d_call: .; j_call: TRBJ2-2; clone_size: .; v_call: TRBV4-3; cdr3_aa: CASSQEPRASTGELFF; cdr3_nt: TGCGCCAGCAGCCAAGAGCCCAGGGCGAGCACCGGGGAGCTGTTTTTT
d_call: TRBD2; j_call: TRBJ2-1; clone_size: .; v_call: TRBV7-2; cdr3_aa: CASSLLAGVGEQFF; cdr3_nt: TGTGCCAGCAGCTTACTAGCGGGAGTAGGTGAGCAGTTCTTC
d_call: TRBD2; j_call: TRBJ2-1; clone_size: .; v_call: TRBV7-7; cdr3_aa: CASSKRGGPGNEQFF; cdr3_nt: TGTGCTAGCAGCAAGCGGGGGGGCCCGGGGAATGAGCAGTTCTTC
d_call: TRBD1; j_call: TRBJ1-1; clone_size: .; v_call: TRBV6-1; cdr3_aa: CASIPNLGQGGFAEAFF; cdr3_nt: TGTGCCAGCATTCCGAACCTTGGACAGGGAGGTTTCGCTGAAGCTTTCTTT
d_call: .; j_call: TRBJ2-5; clone_size: .; v_call: TRBV7-6; cdr3_aa: CASSLAGRQETQYF; cdr3_nt: TGTGCCAGCAGCTTAGCTGGAAGACAAGAGACCCAGTACTTC
d_call: .; j_call: TRBJ1-1; clone_size: .; v_call: TRBV5-1; cdr3_aa: CASSAGGGKAVTEAFF; cdr3_nt: TGCGCCAGCAGCGCAGGAGGGGGGAAAGCAGTCACTGAAGCTTTCTTT
d_call: TRBD1; j_call: TRBJ2-5; clone_size: .; v_call: TRBV5-1; cdr3_aa: CASSRGTGKETQYF; cdr3_nt: TGCGCCAGCAGCCGAGGGACAGGAAAAGAGACCCAGTACTTC
d_call: .; j_call: TRBJ2-5; clone_size: .; v_call: TRBV24-1; cdr3_aa: CATSDFGETQYF; cdr3_nt: TGTGCCACCAGTGATTTCGGAGAGACCCAGTACTTC
d_call: .; j_call: TRBJ2-7; clone_size: .; v_call: TRBV27; cdr3_aa: CASSVGHGSSYEQYF; cdr3_nt: TGTGCCAGCAGCGTGGGCCACGGGAGCTCCTACGAGCAGTACTTC
d_call: .; j_call: TRBJ1-3; clone_size: .; v_call: TRBV6-2/TRBV6-3; cdr3_aa: CATAEGRNTIYF; cdr3_nt: TGTGCCACCGCGGAGGGGAGAAACACCATATATTTT
d_call: .; j_call: TRBJ1-6; clone_size: .; v_call: TRBV6-5; cdr3_aa: CASSYLTANNSPLHF; cdr3_nt: TGTGCCAGCAGTTACCTGACAGCTAATAATTCACCCCTCCACTTT
d_call: TRBD2; j_call: TRBJ2-1; clone_size: .; v_call: TRBV5-4; cdr3_aa: CASSRRLAGVNNEQFF; cdr3_nt: TGTGCCAGCAGTCGCCGACTAGCGGGAGTTAACAATGAGCAGTTCTTC
d_call: .; j_call: TRBJ1-3; clone_size: .; v_call: TRBV3-1; cdr3_aa: CASSLSGAGNTIYF; cdr3_nt: TGTGCCAGCAGCCTTTCGGGGGCCGGAAACACCATATATTTT
d_call: .; j_call: TRBJ2-7; clone_size: .; v_call: TRBV5-4; cdr3_aa: CASSLQPQGEQYF; cdr3_nt: TGTGCCAGCAGCTTGCAGCCTCAGGGGGAGCAGTACTTC
d_call: .; j_call: TRBJ1-1; clone_size: .; v_call: TRBV9; cdr3_aa: CASSLTSDVTEAFF; cdr3_nt: TGTGCCAGCAGCCTCACTTCGGACGTCACTGAAGCTTTCTTT
d_call: TRBD1; j_call: TRBJ2-3; clone_size: .; v_call: TRBV11-2; cdr3_aa: CASSPDRGTTDTQYF; cdr3_nt: TGTGCCAGCAGTCCAGACAGGGGAACCACAGATACGCAGTATTTT
d_call: .; j_call: TRBJ1-2; clone_size: .; v_call: TRBV9; cdr3_aa: CASSPRLTGQVGGYTF; cdr3_nt: TGTGCCAGCAGCCCCCGTTTAACCGGACAAGTCGGTGGCTACACCTTC
d_call: TRBD2; j_call: TRBJ2-3; clone_size: once; v_call: TRBV5-4; cdr3_aa: CASSGPTSGGGTDTQYF; cdr3_nt: TGTGCCAGCAGCGGACCCACTAGCGGGGGGGGAACAGATACGCAGTATTTT